The 32 T cell receptor beta chains given below trace back to one sample, sequenced in a study of T cell repertoires in cytomegalovirus infection (dated by TCRdb to between 2018 and 2021). What this sample's treatment or condition label stands for: in vitro stimulation with specific CMV peptide epitopes to enrich CMV-specific T cells. Antigens for these TCRs are unknown. TCRdb names Illumina HiSeq 1500 as the instrument used. Using fastp at Q25 and MiXCR, TCRdb reprocessed the public reads and kept productive beta chains. Each CDR3 protein gets just one entry, which takes the most common genes and DNA from the rows behind it. This sample holds approximately 910,000 distinct CDR3 sequences; around 32% were observed only once. Clones ranked in the top ten supply over 12% of the sample. The source material was cultured CD8+ T cells from PBMCs, sampled from culture after CMV antigen stimulation. The source is a human donor in good health (CMV status not recorded). Some clones in this sample may be carry-over from other donors' samples.

This clonotype was observed a handful of times. This could be a read error, since a much larger clone is one nucleotide away. The chain is built from TRBV2 and TRBJ2-1; 11 positions match TRBD2. From germline, CDR1 is SNHLY and CDR2 FYNNEI. Trimming removed 5 bases from V and 5 bases from J; junction bases left unmatched: 2. The length of the CDR3 is 14 residues. The CDR3 here is CASSRLAGNNEQFF. CDR3 nucleotides: TGTGCCAGCAGTCGACTAGCGGGGAACAATGAGCAGTTCTTC.

The CDR3 bases are TGTGCCAGCAGCCAAGTCCCTAGCGGCACAGATACGCAGTATTTT. Its protein is CASSQVPSGTDTQYF. The chain joins TRBV14 to TRBJ2-3, with a tentative D call TRBD2 (6 bases). The CDR3 totals 15 residues. Per the germline V gene, CDR1 is SGHDN and CDR2 is FVKESK. V was clipped by 1 base and J by 1 base, with 9 bases between them.

CDR3 amino acids: CASSQPSGLAGNTGELFF. DNA for the CDR3: TGCGCCAGCAGCCAACCATCGGGACTAGCGGGAAATACCGGGGAGCTGTTTTTT. The V gene is TRBV4-3, the J gene TRBJ2-2; the match to TRBD2 covers 13 bases. The junction had 8 bases not matched to a gene; V was cut back by 2 bases and J by 5 bases. Germline V CDR1 and CDR2: LGHNA, YSLEER. The CDR3 consists of 18 residues.

Of note for this clonotype: A junction end diverges from the germline sequence, so it may reflect a read error. The chain recombines TRBV7-9 with TRBJ2-4, with 7 bases identical to TRBD2. Germline CDR1 reads SEHNR; CDR2 reads FQNEAQ (reference sequence). CDR3 length equals 13 residues. CDR3 loop: CASSPGPRGDGHF. The CDR3 DNA reads as TGTGCCAGCAGCCCTGGACCCCGGGGGGATGGGCACTTC.

This chain joins TRBV27 and TRBJ2-3, with TRBD1 identical over 8 bases. The CDR3 loop spans 15 amino acids. Germline CDR1 is MNHEY and CDR2 is SMNVEV (reference sequence). V was pared by 6 bases and J by 1 base, with 6 bases of the junction left unmatched. The CDR3 nucleotides read TGTGCCAGCAGCCCCGGGACAGGACGCACAGATACGCAGTATTTT. As protein: CASSPGTGRTDTQYF.

The genes are TRBV27 and TRBJ2-2; either TRBD1 or TRBD2 may fit D (6 bases each). Trimming stripped 4 bases from V and 0 bases from J, with 12 bases between. The V gene's germline CDR1 is MNHEY and CDR2 SMNVEV (reference sequence). The CDR3 is made up of 16 amino acids. The CDR3 region has the DNA TGTGCCAGCAGTTCCTTGGGGGGCCCGAACACCGGGGAGCTGTTTTTT. Translating it yields CASSSLGGPNTGELFF.

V gene TRBV25-1 combines with J gene TRBJ1-1; D is unresolved. Looked up from germline, CDR1 is MGHDK and CDR2 is SYGVNS. This CDR3 comprises 14 residues. The V and J ends lost 3 bases and 2 bases respectively, with 10 bases between them. The CDR3: CASSDPTANTEAFF. The CDR3 DNA sequence: TGTGCCAGCAGTGATCCTACAGCTAACACTGAAGCTTTCTTT.

This clonotype was seen a few times. The chain carries TRBV5-6 and TRBJ1-1, with TRBD1 identical over 8 bases. V was pared by 6 bases and J by 4 bases, with 5 bases of the junction left unmatched. CDR3 size: 13 residues. The germline V gene encodes CDR1 SGHDT and CDR2 YYEEEE. DNA for the CDR3: TGTGCCAGCACTTTTACAGGGGGCACTGAAGCTTTCTTT. Its translation is CASTFTGGTEAFF. Based on the CDR3 plus reference TRBV5-6 and TRBJ1-1, the full variable domain is DAGVTQSPTHLIKTRGQQVTLRCSPKSGHDTVSWYQQALGQGPQFIFQYYEEEERQRGNFPDRFSGHQFPNYSSELNVNALLLGDSALYLCASTFTGGTEAFFGQGTRLTVV.

The chain uses TRBV19 and TRBJ1-1; 10 bases match TRBD1. This CDR3 comprises 14 residues. CDR1 and CDR2 (germline): LNHDA, SQIVND (reference sequence). V gave up 10 bases and J gave up 4 bases; unmatched junction bases: 9. The chain's CDR3 is CATGDRGTTTEAFF. CDR3 in DNA: TGTGCCACCGGGGACAGGGGAACGACCACTGAAGCTTTCTTT. The full variable domain, its missing parts supplied by reference TRBV19 and TRBJ1-1, is DGGITQSPKYLFRKEGQNVTLSCEQNLNHDAMYWYRQDPGQGLRLIYYSQIVNDFQKGDIAEGYSVSREKKESFPLTVTSAQKNPTAFYLCATGDRGTTTEAFFGQGTRLTVV.

This clonotype was seen at least ten times. The rearrangement joins TRBV7-6 to TRBJ1-6; 9 nucleotides line up with TRBD1. There are 22 residues in the CDR3. Per germline, CDR1 SGHVS and CDR2 FNYEAQ. V shed 1 base, J shed 6 bases, and the junction held 22 bases outside the gene matches. CDR3 amino acids: CASSLGVVTGGSPAYPNSPLHF. CDR3 DNA sequence: TGTGCCAGCAGCTTAGGAGTTGTGACAGGGGGTTCCCCTGCTTATCCTAATTCACCCCTCCACTTT. Variable domain in full (rest from reference TRBV7-6 and TRBJ1-6): GAGVSQSPRYKVTKRGQDVALRCDPISGHVSLYWYRQALGQGPEFLTYFNYEAQQDKSGLPNDRFSAERPEGSISTLTIQRTEQRDSAMYRCASSLGVVTGGSPAYPNSPLHFGNGTRLTVT.

V usage is TRBV6-5 and J usage is TRBJ2-1, with a possible D match to TRBD2 (7 bases). The CDR3 sequence is 13 residues long. Germline CDR1 reads MNHEY; CDR2 reads SVGAGI. The V end lost 8 bases, the J end lost 8 bases, and 16 bases lay between the germline ends. This CDR3 is CASGGAGRDEQFF. For the CDR3, the DNA is TGTGCCAGCGGGGGGGCTGGTAGAGATGAGCAGTTCTTC.

This clonotype has a count of ten or more. The V and J genes are TRBV12-3 or TRBV12-4 and TRBJ2-5; 8 bases are shared with TRBD2. CDR3 length: 15 residues. V lost 5 bases and J lost 5; bases outside the gene matches: 10. The CDR3 protein is CASSPSGGAPETQYF. CDR3 coding DNA: TGTGCCAGCAGTCCATCGGGGGGGGCCCCGGAGACCCAGTACTTC.

This clonotype was counted a few times. This chain uses TRBV10-3 with TRBJ1-3, with 8 bases aligning to TRBD1. CDR3 length: 16 residues. V lost 4 bases and J lost 2; bases outside the gene matches: 7. The germline CDR1 and CDR2 sequences are ENHRY and SYGVKD. CDR3 in DNA: TGTGCCATCAGTGCAGGACAGGGCATCGCTGGAAACACCATATATTTT. Translated: CAISAGQGIAGNTIYF.

This clonotype was seen a handful of times. CDR3 sequence reads: CASRQGVVTEAFF. The CDR3 nucleotides read TGTGCCAGCAGACAGGGGGTGGTCACTGAAGCTTTCTTT. This rearrangement joins TRBV6-5 to TRBJ1-1; 8 bases match TRBD1. With 6 bases clipped from V and 4 bases from J, the junction kept 4 bases outside the gene matches. The CDR3 has 13 amino acids. The germline CDR1 and CDR2 sequences are MNHEY and SVGAGI.

This chain links TRBV7-9 with TRBJ2-5; 7 bases are shared with TRBD1. The CDR3 sequence is 16 residues long. CDR1 and CDR2 from the germline V gene are SEHNR and FQNEAQ (reference sequence). V lost 4 bases, J lost 6 bases, and 14 bases stayed unmatched. The CDR3 sequence is CASSSPMTGLEKTQYF. DNA for the CDR3: TGTGCCAGCAGCTCTCCGATGACAGGGTTAGAAAAGACCCAGTACTTC.

This clonotype was seen a handful of times. The V and J genes are TRBV7-6 and TRBJ2-1; 14 bases fit TRBD2. V lost 5 bases to trimming and J lost 4 bases; unmatched junction nucleotides: 7. The CDR3 loop spans 17 amino acids. Germline V gene lookup returns CDR1 SGHVS and CDR2 FNYEAQ. DNA of the CDR3: TGTGCCAGCAGCCTTAGGACTAGCGGGGGGAGATACAATGAGCAGTTCTTC. It translates to CASSLRTSGGRYNEQFF.

Remarks on this clonotype: An end of the junction does not agree with germline; a read error may underlie this. The chain is built from TRBV11-2 and TRBJ2-4, with 8 nucleotides matching TRBD1. The CDR3 has 16 amino acids. The V gene's germline CDR1 is SGHAT and CDR2 FQNNGV. The CDR3: CVSSLNRGAAKNIQYF. DNA for the CDR3: TGTGTCAGCAGCTTAAACAGGGGGGCAGCCAAAAACATTCAGTACTTC.

This clonotype was picked up many times. The chain is built from TRBV7-2 and TRBJ2-7; D not certain. Trimming cost V 5 bases and J 3 bases, with 8 bases left between them. Germline CDR1 and CDR2: SGHTA and FQGNSA. This CDR3 region has 12 residues. The chain's CDR3 is CASSPNGYEQYV. The CDR3 nucleotides read TGTGCCAGCAGCCCCAACGGCTACGAGCAGTACGTC.

This clonotype showed up just a few times. This chain links TRBV6-4 with TRBJ1-5; no reliable D call. The length of the CDR3 is 16 residues. The germline gives CDR1 MRHNA, CDR2 SNTAGT. Trimming took 0 bases from V and 1 from J, leaving 10 bases between them. The CDR3 region has the DNA TGTGCCAGCAGTGACTCAGAAGAGGGAAGCAATCAGCCCCAGCATTTT. This gives the protein CASSDSEEGSNQPQHF.

The chain has TRBV19 and TRBJ2-4, with TRBD1 matching over 7 bases. CDR3 length: 22 residues. The junction had 22 bases not matched to a gene; V was cut back by 2 bases and J by 0 bases. CDR1 is LNHDA and CDR2 is SQIVND in the germline V gene (reference sequence). The CDR3: CASSIITTGTAENLEAKNIQYF. The CDR3 DNA follows: TGTGCCAGTAGTATAATTACTACCGGGACAGCGGAGAACCTTGAAGCCAAAAACATTCAGTACTTC. Using reference TRBV19 and TRBJ2-4 for the parts outside the CDR3, the full variable domain is DGGITQSPKYLFRKEGQNVTLSCEQNLNHDAMYWYRQDPGQGLRLIYYSQIVNDFQKGDIAEGYSVSREKKESFPLTVTSAQKNPTAFYLCASSIITTGTAENLEAKNIQYFGAGTRLSVL.

The V call is TRBV6-2 or TRBV6-3, the J call TRBJ2-2, with a weak D call TRBD2 (5 bases). Per germline, CDR1 MNHEY and CDR2 SVGEGT. Trimming took off 0 bases at V and 0 bases at J, with 14 bases between the two ends. There are 18 residues in the CDR3. The CDR3 DNA sequence: TGTGCCAGCAGTTACTCGACCCAAGGTAGCGCGAACACCGGGGAGCTGTTTTTT. Translating gives CASSYSTQGSANTGELFF.

This clonotype was seen a handful of times. The chain couples TRBV2 to TRBJ2-7; D is possibly TRBD1 (6 bases). The germline gives CDR1 SNHLY, CDR2 FYNNEI. Trimming cost V 8 bases and J 0 bases, with 20 bases left between them. CDR3 length equals 16 residues. The CDR3 here is CASRPRPGQLSYEQYV. CDR3 bases: TGTGCCAGCCGGCCACGACCGGGACAACTCTCCTACGAGCAGTACGTC.

This rearrangement joins TRBV9 to TRBJ1-2, with 11 bases that match TRBD1. V was pared by 3 bases and J by 8 bases, with 6 bases of the junction left unmatched. CDR1 and CDR2 from the germline V gene are SGDLS and YYNGEE. The CDR3 length is 14 residues. As DNA, the CDR3 is TGTGCCAGCAGCGGAGGGACAGGGGGGCTAGGCTACACCTTC. This encodes CASSGGTGGLGYTF.

The J gene is TRBJ2-3, the V gene TRBV29-1; 9 positions match TRBD2. CDR3 length equals 14 residues. The V and J ends lost 1 base and 3 bases, in that order; junction bases with no gene match: 2. From germline, CDR1 is SQVTM and CDR2 ANQGSEA. The CDR3 DNA sequence: TGCAGCGTTGAAGGCGGGGGGGCTACAGATACGCAGTATTTT. Translated: CSVEGGGATDTQYF.

This clonotype has a handful of counts. The rearrangement joins TRBV7-9 to TRBJ1-2; D call uncertain. Germline CDR1 SEHNR, CDR2 FQNEAQ (reference sequence). CDR3 length equals 16 residues. The V end lost 5 bases, the J end lost 3 bases, and 19 bases lay between the germline ends. This CDR3 reads CASSRHPRQPDYGYTF. DNA of the CDR3: TGTGCCAGCAGCCGGCACCCTCGACAACCCGACTATGGCTACACCTTC. Full variable domain (missing parts from reference TRBV7-9 and TRBJ1-2): DTGVSQNPRHKITKRGQNVTFRCDPISEHNRLYWYRQTLGQGPEFLTYFQNEAQLEKSRLLSDRFSAERPKGSFSTLEIQRTEQGDSAMYLCASSRHPRQPDYGYTFGSGTRLTVV.

The chain couples TRBV27 to TRBJ1-1; D gene ambiguous. Trimming removed 1 base from V and 4 bases from J, with 13 bases in between. In germline, CDR1 is MNHEY, CDR2 SMNVEV (reference sequence). CDR3 length: 15 amino acids. CDR3 protein: CASSLYEGSGTEAFF. CDR3 coding DNA: TGTGCCAGCAGTTTATATGAAGGGTCGGGCACTGAAGCTTTCTTT.

This clonotype was detected only a few times. This chain connects TRBV27 to TRBJ2-7, with TRBD1 as a possible D gene (6 bases). The length of the CDR3 is 14 residues. V was clipped by 2 bases and J by 6 bases, with 14 bases between them. The germline CDR1 and CDR2 sequences are MNHEY and SMNVEV (reference sequence). The CDR3 DNA reads TGTGCCAGCAGTTTACACCAGGGGTCGATCGAGCAGTACGTC. Its translation: CASSLHQGSIEQYV.

The chain couples TRBV6-2 or TRBV6-3 to TRBJ2-1, with D hard to call. The CDR3 runs 17 residues. Germline V gene sequence: CDR1 MNHEY, CDR2 SVGEGT. The V and J ends lost 4 bases and 0 bases respectively, with 16 bases between them. The CDR3: CASSSLAPLSSYNEQFF. The CDR3 nucleotides read TGTGCCAGCAGTTCCCTCGCCCCCCTTAGCTCCTACAATGAGCAGTTCTTC.

This clonotype was counted between two and nine times. The genes are TRBV6-2 or TRBV6-3 and TRBJ2-1; TRBD2 matches at 9 bases. The CDR3 loop spans 18 amino acids. V dropped 0 bases and J dropped 4; count of bases not matched to a gene: 10. Germline V gene sequence: CDR1 MNHEY, CDR2 SVGEGT. CDR3 region: CASSYSKAGGFPYNEQFF. As DNA, the CDR3 is TGTGCCAGCAGTTACTCGAAGGCGGGGGGGTTCCCGTACAATGAGCAGTTCTTC.

CDR3 nucleotide sequence: TGTGCCAGCAGCTTGGGAGGGGACAGGGGAAACAATGAGCAGTTCTTC. Protein product: CASSLGGDRGNNEQFF. The chain couples TRBV5-4 to TRBJ2-1; TRBD1 matches 10 bases. The CDR3 has 16 amino acids. The V and J ends lost 0 bases and 5 bases, in that order; junction bases with no gene match: 5. Looked up from germline, CDR1 is SGHNT and CDR2 is YYREEE (reference sequence).

The chain combines TRBV27 with TRBJ2-7; no clear D. Germline CDR1 reads MNHEY; CDR2 reads SMNVEV (reference sequence). V dropped 0 bases and J dropped 5 bases, with 17 bases sitting between them. The CDR3 loop spans 16 amino acids. Here the CDR3 reads CASSLSSDQLIDEQYF. The CDR3 DNA follows: TGTGCCAGCAGTTTATCGTCAGACCAACTTATCGACGAGCAGTACTTC.

In this sample, this clonotype turned up many times. J is TRBJ2-3 and V is TRBV7-6; 7 nucleotides align to TRBD1. From germline, CDR1 is SGHVS and CDR2 FNYEAQ. The trim removed 1 base at V and 4 bases at J, leaving 17 bases unmatched. The CDR3 has 19 residues. CDR3 nucleotide sequence: TGTGCCAGCAGCTTAGTAGGAGCTAACGGGCAGGGGGACGCAGATACGCAGTATTTT. This sequence encodes CASSLVGANGQGDADTQYF.